What follows are 12 T cell receptor beta chains derived from one specimen sequenced in a study of cytomegalovirus exposure and HLA in healthy donors. This PCR relied on a set of 60 Vbeta primers and 13 Jbeta primers. Assay used: immunoSEQ multiplex PCR; TCRdb lists only in-frame clones, some missing. Here the sample spans 95,000 to 110,000 clones, 65% to 85% being singletons. The specimen was PBMCs. These receptors originate from a man aged 45-65 years in good health and CMV-seropositive.

The chain employs TRBV28 and TRBJ2-1; 9 nucleotides agree with TRBD2. CDR1 is MDHEN and CDR2 is SYDVKM in the germline V gene. The length of the CDR3 is 16 residues. Trimming cost V 1 base and J 8 bases; bases outside gene matches: 9. The CDR3: CASSLSVAGAWDEQFF. Here the CDR3 DNA reads TGTGCCAGCAGTTTATCGGTAGCGGGAGCTTGGGATGAGCAGTTCTTC. Combining the CDR3 with reference TRBV28 and TRBJ2-1 gives the whole variable domain DVKVTQSSRYLVKRTGEKVFLECVQDMDHENMFWYRQDPGLGLRLIYFSYDVKMKEKGDIPEGYSVSREKKERFSLILESASTNQTSMYLCASSLSVAGAWDEQFFGPGTRLTVL.

DNA for the CDR3: TGCGCCAGCAGCCCCCGACGAGGTGGGAGGGGCGCGAGCACCGGGGAGCTGTTTTTT. It yields the protein CASSPRRGGRGASTGELFF. V is TRBV4-1 and J is TRBJ2-2; 7 bases align to TRBD2. This CDR3 comprises 19 residues. Trimming took 4 bases from V and 4 from J; bases not matched to a gene: 18. The germline V gene encodes CDR1 MGHRA and CDR2 YSYEKL.

The rearrangement uses TRBV9 and TRBJ2-7; a possible D gene is TRBD2 (7 bases). The CDR3 totals 15 residues. Germline-derived CDR1 and CDR2 are SGDLS and YYNGEE. Trimming removed 0 bases at V and 0 bases at J, with 10 bases between. CDR3 amino acids: CASSVEGGNSYEQYF. The CDR3 DNA follows: TGTGCCAGCAGCGTAGAGGGGGGGAACTCCTACGAGCAGTACTTC.

This chain joins TRBV6-1 and TRBJ2-5, with D maybe TRBD2 (6 bases). The CDR3 sequence is 17 residues long. V was shortened by 0 bases and J by 1 base, with 15 bases between the two germline ends. Germline loops: CDR1 MNHNS, CDR2 SASEGT. In DNA, the CDR3 is TGTGCCAGCAGTGAAGCGAACCTCCGGAGGGCCCAAGAGACCCAGTACTTC. Protein sequence: CASSEANLRRAQETQYF.

This rearrangement joins TRBV14 to TRBJ2-2, with 7 bases lining up with TRBD2. Per the germline V gene, CDR1 is SGHDN and CDR2 is FVKESK. V lost 4 bases, J lost 7 bases, and 9 bases stayed unmatched. The CDR3 is 15 residues long. DNA of the CDR3: TGTGCCAGCAGCCCGGGACTACTGCCTCGCGGGGAGCTGTTTTTT. Protein product: CASSPGLLPRGELFF.

The chain uses TRBV27 and TRBJ1-2, with a possible D match to TRBD1 (5 bases). This CDR3 contains 13 residues. V lost 6 bases and J 7 bases, leaving 15 bases between the germline ends. Germline V CDR1 and CDR2: MNHEY, SMNVEV (reference sequence). The CDR3 reads CASRQWRGSGYTF. CDR3 sequence (DNA): TGTGCCAGCAGACAGTGGAGGGGTAGTGGCTACACCTTC.

CDR3 bases: TGTGCCAGCAGCTTAATCGCTAGGGGATCCACCGGGGAGCTGTTTTTT. Translating gives CASSLIARGSTGELFF. The V and J genes are TRBV7-8 and TRBJ2-2; D might be TRBD1 (5 bases). Germline V gene sequence: CDR1 SGHVS, CDR2 FQNEAQ. The V and J ends lost 2 bases and 4 bases respectively, with 14 bases between them. This CDR3 has 16 residues.

The genes are TRBV10-1 and TRBJ2-1; 9 positions match TRBD2. The germline gives CDR1 WNHNN, CDR2 SYGVQD (reference sequence). The CDR3 is 15 amino acids. V dropped 1 base and J dropped 5; count of bases not matched to a gene: 3. The CDR3 DNA follows: TGCGCCAGCAGTGAGTTGATAGCGGGGGACAATGAGCAGTTCTTC. This sequence encodes CASSELIAGDNEQFF.

The V gene is TRBV7-6, the J gene TRBJ2-5; TRBD1 matches 8 bases. CDR3 length equals 15 residues. The V gene's germline CDR1 is SGHVS and CDR2 FNYEAQ. After removal of 1 base from V and 2 bases from J, the junction contained 3 bases not matched to a gene. As DNA, the CDR3 is TGTGCCAGCAGCTTAGGTACAGGGGGGCAAGAGACCCAGTACTTC. Translation gives CASSLGTGGQETQYF.

The chain links TRBV27 to TRBJ2-3; TRBD2 is a possible D gene (7 bases). V dropped 5 bases and J dropped 3 bases, with 21 bases sitting between them. The CDR3 is 17 residues long. Per the germline V gene, CDR1 is MNHEY and CDR2 is SMNVEV (reference sequence). CDR3 amino acids: CASSPTGGRGVTDTQYF. The CDR3 DNA follows: TGTGCCAGCAGTCCCACCGGGGGGAGGGGGGTAACAGATACGCAGTATTTT.

The chain has TRBV9 and TRBJ2-1, with D perhaps TRBD2 (6 bases). In germline, CDR1 is SGDLS, CDR2 YYNGEE. Trimming shortened V by 1 base and J by 0 bases, and 8 bases separated the two germline ends. This CDR3 is 15 amino acids long. In DNA, the CDR3 is TGTGCCAGCAGCGTATACGGGAGCTCCTACAATGAGCAGTTCTTC. This sequence encodes CASSVYGSSYNEQFF.

This chain uses TRBV11-2 with TRBJ2-5; weak D call: TRBD2 (6 bases). The CDR3 covers 12 residues. Germline V gives CDR1 SGHAT, CDR2 FQNNGV. Trimming removed 8 bases from V and 5 bases from J, with 12 bases in between. The CDR3 is CASSKEGETQYF. CDR3 coding DNA: TGTGCCAGCTCAAAGGAGGGGGAGACCCAGTACTTC.